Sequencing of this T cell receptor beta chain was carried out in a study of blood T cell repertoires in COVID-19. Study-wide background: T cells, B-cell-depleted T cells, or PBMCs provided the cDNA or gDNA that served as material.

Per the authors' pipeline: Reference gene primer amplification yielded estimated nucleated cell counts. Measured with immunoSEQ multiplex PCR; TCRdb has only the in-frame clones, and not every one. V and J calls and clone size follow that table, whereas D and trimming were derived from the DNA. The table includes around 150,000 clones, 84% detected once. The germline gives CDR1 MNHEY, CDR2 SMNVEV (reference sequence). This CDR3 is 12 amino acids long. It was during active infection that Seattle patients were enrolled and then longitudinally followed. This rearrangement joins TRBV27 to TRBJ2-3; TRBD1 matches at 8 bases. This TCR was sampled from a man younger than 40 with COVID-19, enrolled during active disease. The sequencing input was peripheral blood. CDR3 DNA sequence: TGTGGGACAGGGATCGGCACAGATACGCAGTATTTT. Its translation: CGTGIGTDTQYF.